This TCR beta chain was captured in a study of CD8+CD57+ T cells in acquired aplastic anemia (dated by TCRdb to 2016 to 2019). Background on the whole study: On average, sorted CD4+ and CD8+ cells yielded 3.2 ug of extracted DNA, with a range of 0.2 to 27.4 ug. For healthy donor samples, the average read count was about 10 million for CD4+ cells and approximately 11 million for CD8+ cells.

The research as a whole found: Although twenty-nine CD8+ CDR3 sequences were shared by patients and controls, these sequences appeared highly expressed in patients and within the immunodominant clones of patients. No significant difference in CD8+ Simpson's diversity was found between patients and healthy controls (P=0.060).

TCR beta VDJ combination and CDR3 sequence profiling used genomic DNA as the template. TCR repertoire sequencing was run on an Illumina HiSeq 2000. In the authors' own workflow: Repertoires were assessed using TRBV/TRBJ rearrangement plots, CDR3 size and DJ length profiles, and Simpson's diversity index. The most abundant DNA sequence in the deep sequencing data was taken as the immunodominant clone. CDR3 amino acid sequences were checked for sharing between subjects and were compared against published repertoires and the VDJdb database. The public reads were reanalyzed by TCRdb: fastp trimming at Q25, MiXCR alignment, in-frame beta chains only. Identical CDR3 proteins give one entry, which carries the most common genes and DNA. The V and J calls, along with clone size, are taken from TCRdb and not from the paper's own processing. The sample table shows roughly 200,000 distinct CDR3 sequences, and 60% to 65% are seen once. In total, the top ten clones hold around 28% of the sample.

The study deep-sequenced TCR repertoires of sorted CD4+ and CD8+ blood T cells from severe aplastic anemia patients and healthy subjects. Ficoll-Paque density gradient centrifugation was used to isolate peripheral blood mononuclear cells. CD4+ and CD8+ T cells were sorted by FACS or magnetic beads before DNA extraction. Turning to this clonotype: Its antigen specificity is not known. No base-level quality is on record; no much larger clone is a single base apart.

Measured from the cysteine to the phenylalanine, the CDR3 is 11 residues long. The DNA shown is the 33-base CDR3, in frame from base 1. Trimming at the junction amounts to 3 bases on V and 8 bases on J, and the germline ends lie 10 bases apart. Per the germline V gene (reference sequence), DFQATT is the CDR1 and SNEGSKA is the CDR2. Sequences were obtained from sorted CD4+, CD8+, or CD8+CD57+ T cells (not recorded which) from PBMCs. The chain employs TRBV20-1 and TRBJ1-2; the D gene is unclear. This TCR was recovered from a human donor in good health. Here is the DNA: TGCAGTGCTAGTCTCTTACGAGGCTACACCTTC. The resulting protein is CSASLLRGYTF.